This T cell receptor (beta chain) was recorded in a study of T cells expressing NK-cell markers (TCRdb year 2020). Some background on the complete study: TCR beta-chain repertoires were profiled in sorted CD3+CD56+NKG2C+, CD3+CD56+NKG2C- and CD3+CD56-NKG2C+ T-cell subsets from fewer than 10 donors. The libraries were sequenced on Illumina HiSeq 2000/2500, MiSeq or NextSeq, producing 2 x 150 bp reads. Among the eight sequenced donors, only one was HCMV-seronegative, while the other seven were HCMV-seropositive. All eight donors whose samples were sequenced were randomly selected healthy volunteers, three of them men and five women.

HCMV serostatus was determined by detecting HCMV-specific IgG in serum with a commercial ELISA kit. Peripheral blood mononuclear cells were isolated from blood by Ficoll density gradient centrifugation. Including cysteine and phenylalanine, the CDR3 has 15 amino acids. Only the protein is on record. The CDR1 and CDR2 encoded by the germline V gene (reference sequence) are LGHDT and YNNKEL. Remarks on this clonotype: Its antigen is not yet known.

The investigation overall reported the following: Those dominant clonotypes were again the most abundant among CD3+CD56-NKG2C+ cells in a handful of donors, at roughly 28.3-65%. In over 5 donors, the dominant CD3+CD56+NKG2C+ clonotypes were among the top 10 CD8+ clonotypes and accounted for about 1.0-7.5% of CD8+ T cells. It remained unclear whether the expanded NKG2C-expressing T cell clones were specific for HCMV antigens.

Sequencer: Illumina HiSeq 2000. TCR beta cDNA libraries were made by 5'RACE template switching that added a universal primer site and unique molecular identifiers. cDNA synthesis was primed from the TCR beta constant segment, followed by two successive PCR amplification steps. On the authors' methods: MIGEC was used to demultiplex reads and group the reads by UMI, and MiTCR was used to assemble and quantify clonotypes. To exclude erroneous sequences, any TCR cDNA sequence not supported by at least two reads was discarded. The tcR package was used for downstream repertoire analysis, and clonotypes were matched between fractions using CDR3 nucleotide sequence together with V segment. VDJmatch was used to annotate antigen specificity against VDJdb, with one amino acid substitution in CDR3 permitted. The reads underwent TCRdb reprocessing, giving one record for each CDR3 protein sequence and no DNA. Clone size and V and J calls follow TCRdb, not the original study. This sample's clone table shows about 460,000 distinct CDR3 sequences. The ten largest clonotypes hold roughly 1.4% of the sample.

The chain joins TRBV3-1 to TRBJ1-2; the TCRdb call, TRBD1, lacks DNA for checking. Sequencing was done on a sample of blood T cells: a sorted CD56 or NKG2C T cell subset, CD4+ or CD8+ T cells, or bulk PBMC T cells (not recorded which). This receptor was taken from a woman in her fifties or sixties in good health. Donor details come from another sample of the same person, matched by shared clones. CDR3 protein: CASSLASGQGSGYTF.